The subject of this entry is one T cell receptor beta chain. This sample stems from a study of blood T cell repertoires in COVID-19. Study summary: Researchers got acute and convalescent COVID-19 samples from the United States, Italy and Spain.

Enrolled during active infection, Seattle patients were then followed longitudinally. TCRdb's copy holds only in-frame clones and misses some; the assay was immunoSEQ multiplex PCR. Of 300,000 or so clones in the sample, about 90% were seen once. This CDR3 is 15 amino acids long. This TCR derives from a woman in her twenties or thirties with COVID-19, enrolled during active disease. Sequences were obtained from peripheral blood. The genes are TRBV12-1 and TRBJ2-7; the table's D call, TRBD1, was not checked against the DNA. TRBV12-1 is classified as a pseudogene. The CDR3 bases are TGTGCCAGCAGCCGACCGTGGAGGGGGCCCTACGAGCAGTACTTC. It translates to CASSRPWRGPYEQYF.